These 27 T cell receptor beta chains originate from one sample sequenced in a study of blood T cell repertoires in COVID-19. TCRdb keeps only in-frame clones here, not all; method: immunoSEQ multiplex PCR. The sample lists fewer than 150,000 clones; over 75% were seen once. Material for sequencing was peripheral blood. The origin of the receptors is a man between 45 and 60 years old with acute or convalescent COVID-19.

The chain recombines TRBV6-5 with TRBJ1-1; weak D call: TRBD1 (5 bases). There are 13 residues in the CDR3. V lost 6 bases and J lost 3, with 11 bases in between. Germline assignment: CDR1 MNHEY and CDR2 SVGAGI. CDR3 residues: CASRGGGDTEAFF. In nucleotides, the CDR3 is TGTGCCAGCAGGGGGGGAGGGGACACTGAAGCTTTCTTT.

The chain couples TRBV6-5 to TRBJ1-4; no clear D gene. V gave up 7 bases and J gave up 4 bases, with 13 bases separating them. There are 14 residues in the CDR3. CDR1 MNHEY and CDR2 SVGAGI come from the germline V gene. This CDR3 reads CASTLGGSNEKLFF. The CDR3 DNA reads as TGTGCCAGCACTTTGGGAGGGAGTAATGAAAAACTGTTTTTT.

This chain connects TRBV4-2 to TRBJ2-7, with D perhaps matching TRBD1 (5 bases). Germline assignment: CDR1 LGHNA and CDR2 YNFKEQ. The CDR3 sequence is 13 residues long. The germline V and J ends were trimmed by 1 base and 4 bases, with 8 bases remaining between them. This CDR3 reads CASSQGGQYEQYF. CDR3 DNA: TGTGCCAGCAGCCAAGGGGGCCAATACGAGCAGTACTTC.

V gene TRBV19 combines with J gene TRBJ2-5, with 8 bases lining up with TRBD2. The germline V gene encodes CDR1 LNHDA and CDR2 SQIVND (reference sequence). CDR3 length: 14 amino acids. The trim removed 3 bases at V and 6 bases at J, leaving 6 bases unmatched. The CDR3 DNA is TGTGCCAGTAGTATCTCGGGGGGGAAACAGACCCAGTACTTC. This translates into CASSISGGKQTQYF. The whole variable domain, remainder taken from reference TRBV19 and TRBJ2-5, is DGGITQSPKYLFRKEGQNVTLSCEQNLNHDAMYWYRQDPGQGLRLIYYSQIVNDFQKGDIAEGYSVSREKKESFPLTVTSAQKNPTAFYLCASSISGGKQTQYFGPGTRLLVL.

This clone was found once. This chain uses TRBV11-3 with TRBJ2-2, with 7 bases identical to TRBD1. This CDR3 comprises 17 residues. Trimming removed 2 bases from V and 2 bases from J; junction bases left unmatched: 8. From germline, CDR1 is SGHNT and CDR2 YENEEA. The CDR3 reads CASSLTYGTVNTGELFF. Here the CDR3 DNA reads TGTGCCAGCAGCTTAACCTATGGGACAGTAAACACCGGGGAGCTGTTTTTT.

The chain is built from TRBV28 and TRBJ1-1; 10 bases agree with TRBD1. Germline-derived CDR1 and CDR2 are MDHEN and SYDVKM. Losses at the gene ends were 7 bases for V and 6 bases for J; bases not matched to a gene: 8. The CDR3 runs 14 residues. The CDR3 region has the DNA TGTGCCAGCAAGACAGGGGGCGCGTCAGCTGAAGCTTTCTTT. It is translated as CASKTGGASAEAFF.

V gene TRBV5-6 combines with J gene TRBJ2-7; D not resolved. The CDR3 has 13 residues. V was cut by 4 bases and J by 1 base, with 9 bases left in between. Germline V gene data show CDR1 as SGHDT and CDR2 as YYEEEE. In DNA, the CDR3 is TGTGCCAGCAGCGCCGTCGGGTCCTACGAGCAGTACTTC. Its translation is CASSAVGSYEQYF.

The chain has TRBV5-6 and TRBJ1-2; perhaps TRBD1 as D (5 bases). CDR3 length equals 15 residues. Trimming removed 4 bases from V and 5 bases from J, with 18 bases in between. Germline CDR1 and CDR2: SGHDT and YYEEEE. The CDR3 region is CASSRISGGSYGYTF. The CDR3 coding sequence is TGTGCCAGCAGCCGGATATCGGGGGGTTCGTATGGCTACACCTTC.

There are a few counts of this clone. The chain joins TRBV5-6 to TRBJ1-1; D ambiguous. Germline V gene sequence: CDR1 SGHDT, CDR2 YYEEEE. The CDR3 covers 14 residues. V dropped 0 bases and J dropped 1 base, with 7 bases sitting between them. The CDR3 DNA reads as TGTGCCAGCAGCTTGGAAGTAGCGAACACTGAAGCTTTCTTT. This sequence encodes CASSLEVANTEAFF.

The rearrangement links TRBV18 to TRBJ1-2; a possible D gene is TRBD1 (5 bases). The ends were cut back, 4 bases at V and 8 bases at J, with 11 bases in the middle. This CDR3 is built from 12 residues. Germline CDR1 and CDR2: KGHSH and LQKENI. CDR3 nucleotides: TGTGCCAGCTCACGGGTAGGGGAAGGCTACACCTTC. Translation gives CASSRVGEGYTF.

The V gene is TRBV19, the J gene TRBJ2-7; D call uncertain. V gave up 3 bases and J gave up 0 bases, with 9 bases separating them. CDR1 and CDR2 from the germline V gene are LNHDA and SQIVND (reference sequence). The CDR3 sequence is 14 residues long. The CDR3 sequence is CASSMAESSYEQYF. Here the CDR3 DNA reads TGTGCCAGTAGTATGGCCGAAAGCTCCTACGAGCAGTACTTC.

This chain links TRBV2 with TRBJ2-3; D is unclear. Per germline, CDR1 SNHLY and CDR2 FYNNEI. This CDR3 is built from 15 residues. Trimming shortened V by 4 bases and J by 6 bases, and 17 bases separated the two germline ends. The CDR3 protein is CASSVRSPRSDTQYF. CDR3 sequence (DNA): TGTGCCAGCAGTGTTCGCTCCCCGAGGTCTGATACGCAGTATTTT.

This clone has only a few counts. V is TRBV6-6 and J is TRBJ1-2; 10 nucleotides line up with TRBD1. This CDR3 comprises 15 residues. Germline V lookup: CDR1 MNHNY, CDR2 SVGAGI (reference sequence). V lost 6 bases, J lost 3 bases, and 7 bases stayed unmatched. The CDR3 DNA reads TGTGCCAGCAGAGAGCCCGGGACAGGGGACTATGGCTACACCTTC. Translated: CASREPGTGDYGYTF.

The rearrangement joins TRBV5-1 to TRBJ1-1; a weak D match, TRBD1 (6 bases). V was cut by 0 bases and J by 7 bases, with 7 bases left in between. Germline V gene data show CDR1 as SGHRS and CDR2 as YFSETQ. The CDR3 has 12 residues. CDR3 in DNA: TGCGCCAGCAGCTTGGAGGACAGTGAAGCTTTCTTT. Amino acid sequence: CASSLEDSEAFF.

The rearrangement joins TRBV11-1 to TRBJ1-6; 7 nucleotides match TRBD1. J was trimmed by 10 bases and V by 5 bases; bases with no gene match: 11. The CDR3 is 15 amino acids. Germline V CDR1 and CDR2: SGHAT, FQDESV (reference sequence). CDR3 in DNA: TGTGCCAGCAGCCGGCTACAGGGGCTGAACTCACCCCTCCACTTT. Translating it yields CASSRLQGLNSPLHF.

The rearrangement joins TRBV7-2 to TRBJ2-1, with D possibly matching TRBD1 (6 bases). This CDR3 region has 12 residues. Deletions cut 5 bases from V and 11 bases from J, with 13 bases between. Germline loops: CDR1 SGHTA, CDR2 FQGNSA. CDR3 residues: CASSLRQAQQFF. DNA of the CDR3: TGTGCCAGCAGCCTTAGACAGGCCCAGCAGTTCTTC. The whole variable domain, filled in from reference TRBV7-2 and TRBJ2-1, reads GAGVSQSPSNKVTEKGKDVELRCDPISGHTALYWYRQSLGQGLEFLIYFQGNSAPDKSGLPSDRFSAERTGGSVSTLTIQRTQQEDSAVYLCASSLRQAQQFFGPGTRLTVL.

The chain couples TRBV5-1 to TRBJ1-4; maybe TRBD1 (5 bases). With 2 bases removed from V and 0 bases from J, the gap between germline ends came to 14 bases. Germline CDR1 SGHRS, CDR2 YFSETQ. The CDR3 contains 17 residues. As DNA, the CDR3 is TGCGCCAGCAGCTTCCGGGGGGAACGGGCAACTAATGAAAAACTGTTTTTT. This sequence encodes CASSFRGERATNEKLFF.

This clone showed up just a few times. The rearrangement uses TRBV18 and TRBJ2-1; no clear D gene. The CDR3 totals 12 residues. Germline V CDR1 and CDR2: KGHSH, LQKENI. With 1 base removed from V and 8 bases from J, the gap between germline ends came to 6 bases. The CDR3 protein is CASSPRPDEQFF. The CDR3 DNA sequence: TGTGCCAGCTCACCACGTCCGGATGAGCAGTTCTTC.

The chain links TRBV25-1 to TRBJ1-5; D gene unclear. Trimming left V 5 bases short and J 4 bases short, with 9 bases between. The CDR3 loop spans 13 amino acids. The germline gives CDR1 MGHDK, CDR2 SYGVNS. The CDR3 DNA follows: TGTGCCAGCAGTCCGCCGGGGAATCAGCCCCAGCATTTT. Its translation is CASSPPGNQPQHF.

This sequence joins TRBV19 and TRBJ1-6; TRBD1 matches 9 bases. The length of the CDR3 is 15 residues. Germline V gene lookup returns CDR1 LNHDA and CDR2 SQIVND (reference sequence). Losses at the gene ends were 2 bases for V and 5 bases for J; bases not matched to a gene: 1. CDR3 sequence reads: CASSIRTGDNSPLHF. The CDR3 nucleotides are TGTGCCAGTAGTATAAGGACAGGGGATAATTCACCCCTCCACTTT.

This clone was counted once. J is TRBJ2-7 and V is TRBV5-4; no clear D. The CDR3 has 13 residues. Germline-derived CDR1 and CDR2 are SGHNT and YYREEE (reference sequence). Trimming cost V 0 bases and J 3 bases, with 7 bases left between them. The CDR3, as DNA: TGTGCCAGCAGCTTGGCGAGCAACTACGAGCAGTACTTC. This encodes CASSLASNYEQYF.

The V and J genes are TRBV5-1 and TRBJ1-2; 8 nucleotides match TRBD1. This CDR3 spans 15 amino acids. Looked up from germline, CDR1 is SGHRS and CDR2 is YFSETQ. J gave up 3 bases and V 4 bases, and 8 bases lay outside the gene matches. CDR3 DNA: TGCGCCAGCAGCGATGCGACAGGGGCTGACTATGGCTACACCTTC. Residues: CASSDATGADYGYTF. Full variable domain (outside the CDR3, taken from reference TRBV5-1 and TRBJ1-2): KAGVTQTPRYLIKTRGQQVTLSCSPISGHRSVSWYQQTPGQGLQFLFEYFSETQRNKGNFPGRFSGRQFSNSRSEMNVSTLELGDSALYLCASSDATGADYGYTFGSGTRLTVV.

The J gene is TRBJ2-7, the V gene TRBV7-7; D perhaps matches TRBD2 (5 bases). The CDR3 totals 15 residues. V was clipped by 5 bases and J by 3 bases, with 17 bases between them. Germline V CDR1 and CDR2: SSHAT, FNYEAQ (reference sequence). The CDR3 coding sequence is TGTGCCAGCAGCCCAGAGGGCGGTGGGAGCTACGAGCAGTACTTC. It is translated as CASSPEGGGSYEQYF. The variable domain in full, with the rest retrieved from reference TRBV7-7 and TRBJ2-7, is GAGVSQSPRYKVTKRGQDVTLRCDPISSHATLYWYQQALGQGPEFLTYFNYEAQPDKSGLPSDRFSAERPEGSISTLTIQRTEQRDSAMYRCASSPEGGGSYEQYFGPGTRLTVT.

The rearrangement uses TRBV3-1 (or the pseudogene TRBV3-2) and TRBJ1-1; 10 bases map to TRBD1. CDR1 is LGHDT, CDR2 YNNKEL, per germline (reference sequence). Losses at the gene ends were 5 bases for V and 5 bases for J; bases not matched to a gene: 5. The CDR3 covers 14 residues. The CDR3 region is CASSATGGMTEAFF. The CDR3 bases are TGTGCCAGCAGCGCGACAGGGGGCATGACTGAAGCTTTCTTT.

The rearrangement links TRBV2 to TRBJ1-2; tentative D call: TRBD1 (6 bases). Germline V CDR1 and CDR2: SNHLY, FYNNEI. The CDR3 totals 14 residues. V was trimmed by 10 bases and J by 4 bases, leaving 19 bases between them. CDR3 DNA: TGTGCCACCCGGGGAGGGGGGCATGGCTATGGCTACACCTTC. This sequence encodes CATRGGGHGYGYTF.

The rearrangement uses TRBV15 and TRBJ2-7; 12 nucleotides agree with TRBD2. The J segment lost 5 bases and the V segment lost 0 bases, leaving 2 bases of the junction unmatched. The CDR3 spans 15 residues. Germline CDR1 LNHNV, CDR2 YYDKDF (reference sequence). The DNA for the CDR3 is TGTGCCACCAGCAGAGATTGGACTAGCGGGAACGAGCAGTACTTC. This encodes CATSRDWTSGNEQYF.

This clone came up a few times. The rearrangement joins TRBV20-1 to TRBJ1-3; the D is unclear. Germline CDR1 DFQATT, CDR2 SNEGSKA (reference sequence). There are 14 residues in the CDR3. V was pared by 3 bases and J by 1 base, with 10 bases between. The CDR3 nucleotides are TGCAGTGCTAGTATGTCGGGATCTGGAAACACCATATATTTT. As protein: CSASMSGSGNTIYF.